These 26 T cell receptor beta chains were all obtained from the same sample, sequenced in a study of resident and recirculating memory T cells in vitiligo (dated by TCRdb to between 2017 and 2018). The library came from the immunoSEQ multiplex PCR assay. TCRdb's version of the immuneACCESS table is confined to in-frame rearrangements and falls short of the full clone set. An unresolved V gene accounts for under half of the shortfall where checked; the remainder is of unknown origin. The sample contains about 42,000 clones, 85% to 95% of them found a single time. The top ten hold 4.5% of the sample. The sample consisted of blood. These receptor sequences come from a male donor with vitiligo.

This chain links TRBV10-3 with TRBJ2-5; 8 bases fit TRBD2. V lost 4 bases and J lost 2; bases outside the gene matches: 6. The CDR3 spans 15 residues. CDR1 is ENHRY, CDR2 SYGVKD, per germline. CDR3 amino acids: CAISARGGEQETQYF. In DNA, the CDR3 is TGTGCCATCAGTGCCCGGGGGGGTGAACAAGAGACCCAGTACTTC.

This sequence joins TRBV9 and TRBJ2-2; weak D call: TRBD1 (5 bases). The V gene's germline CDR1 is SGDLS and CDR2 YYNGEE. The V end was cut by 3 bases, the J end by 4 bases, with 10 bases between. The CDR3 consists of 14 residues. The CDR3 coding sequence is TGTGCCAGCAGCGCGGACACGCGCACCGGGGAGCTGTTTTTT. Amino acids: CASSADTRTGELFF.

The chain couples TRBV30 to TRBJ2-5; D call uncertain. Germline V lookup: CDR1 GTSNPN, CDR2 SVGIG (reference sequence). The V gene lost 4 bases and the J gene lost 9 bases, with 3 bases spanning the gap. The CDR3 loop spans 8 amino acids. CDR3 sequence reads: CAWIAQYF. CDR3 coding DNA: TGTGCCTGGATAGCCCAGTACTTC.

This chain connects TRBV7-8 to TRBJ2-7, with TRBD2 as a possible D gene (6 bases). Germline V lookup: CDR1 SGHVS, CDR2 FQNEAQ. V was cut by 5 bases and J by 3 bases, with 20 bases left in between. The CDR3 extends over 16 amino acids. The CDR3 DNA reads TGTGCCAGCAGCCCGGGGTGGGCGGGGCCTCTCTACGAGCAGTACTTC. The encoded protein is CASSPGWAGPLYEQYF.

The chain combines TRBV20-1 with TRBJ2-5; D is unresolved. Deletions cut 6 bases from V and 5 bases from J, with 10 bases between. This CDR3 has 11 amino acids. Germline CDR1 reads DFQATT; CDR2 reads SNEGSKA (reference sequence). The CDR3 loop reads CSAPSRETQYF. DNA for the CDR3: TGCAGTGCCCCATCGAGGGAGACCCAGTACTTC.

The chain is built from TRBV14 and TRBJ2-5; maybe TRBD2 (5 bases). There are 13 residues in the CDR3. V lost 1 base to trimming and J lost 7 bases, with 10 bases between them. Germline V gives CDR1 SGHDN, CDR2 FVKESK. CDR3 bases: TGTGCCAGCAGCCAAGTAATTCGGGGGACCCAGTACTTC. Translating gives CASSQVIRGTQYF.

A note on this clone: Other DNA sequences in this sample translate to the same CDR3. The CDR3 coding sequence is TGTGCCAGCAGCGTAGCGACATCCAATGAGCAGTTCTTC. Protein sequence: CASSVATSNEQFF. V usage is TRBV9 and J usage is TRBJ2-1; no definite D call. V lost 0 bases to trimming and J lost 6 bases, with 7 bases between them. The germline gives CDR1 SGDLS, CDR2 YYNGEE. The CDR3 covers 13 residues.

V is TRBV2 and J is TRBJ2-7; D gene ambiguous. In germline, CDR1 is SNHLY, CDR2 FYNNEI. Trimming removed 0 bases at V and 4 bases at J, with 7 bases between. The CDR3 length is 13 residues. CDR3 protein: CASSEAADYEQYF. DNA of the CDR3: TGTGCCAGCAGTGAAGCGGCGGATTACGAGCAGTACTTC.

V gene TRBV5-6 combines with J gene TRBJ1-2, with D possibly matching TRBD1 (5 bases). The CDR3 is 15 amino acids. CDR1 SGHDT and CDR2 YYEEEE come from the germline V gene. Trimming took off 0 bases at V and 4 bases at J, with 13 bases between the two ends. CDR3 residues: CASSLVLDRGYGYTF. The CDR3 coding sequence is TGTGCCAGCAGCTTGGTGCTAGACAGAGGCTATGGCTACACCTTC.

The genes are TRBV7-2 and TRBJ1-2; D might be TRBD1 (5 bases). The V gene's germline CDR1 is SGHTA and CDR2 FQGNSA. Trimming stripped 3 bases from V and 2 bases from J, with 13 bases between. The CDR3 loop spans 15 amino acids. The CDR3 sequence is CASSFGSDSNYGYTF. CDR3 in DNA: TGTGCCAGCAGCTTCGGGAGTGACAGCAACTATGGCTACACCTTC.

The chain uses TRBV4-3 and TRBJ1-4; 7 nucleotides match TRBD1. Germline-derived CDR1 and CDR2 are LGHNA and YSLEER. Trimming at V came to 3 bases and at J to 0 bases, leaving 10 bases not matched to a gene. The CDR3 has 18 amino acids. CDR3 nucleotides: TGCGCCAGCAGCCAGTCCGGGACAGCCGTTGCAACTAATGAAAAACTGTTTTTT. It encodes CASSQSGTAVATNEKLFF.

The chain combines TRBV7-9 with TRBJ1-2; D may be TRBD1 (6 bases). This CDR3 contains 14 residues. V lost 5 bases, J lost 5 bases, and 15 bases lay in between. Germline V lookup: CDR1 SEHNR, CDR2 FQNEAQ (reference sequence). CDR3 in DNA: TGTGCCAGCAGCCGGGGGGACACTCCGTATGGCTACACCTTC. Amino acid sequence: CASSRGDTPYGYTF. The full variable domain, with the rest looked up from reference TRBV7-9 and TRBJ1-2, is DTGVSQNPRHKITKRGQNVTFRCDPISEHNRLYWYRQTLGQGPEFLTYFQNEAQLEKSRLLSDRFSAERPKGSFSTLEIQRTEQGDSAMYLCASSRGDTPYGYTFGSGTRLTVV.

The chain carries TRBV19 and TRBJ1-6; D is undetermined. Germline values: CDR1 LNHDA, CDR2 SQIVND (reference sequence). The CDR3 extends over 15 amino acids. V was shortened by 3 bases and J by 10 bases, with 16 bases between the two germline ends. The CDR3 region is CASSISFWTRSPLHF. For the CDR3, the DNA is TGTGCCAGTAGTATCAGTTTCTGGACTAGGTCACCCCTCCACTTT.

This chain uses TRBV13 with TRBJ1-1; tentatively, D is TRBD1 (5 bases). Germline assignment: CDR1 PRHDT and CDR2 FYEKMQ (reference sequence). V lost 4 bases and J lost 0, with 18 bases in between. This CDR3 region has 17 residues. Written as DNA, the CDR3 is TGTGCCAGCAGCTCGCCCTGGAGGGGAACCCTGAACACTGAAGCTTTCTTT. It codes for CASSSPWRGTLNTEAFF.

J is TRBJ1-2 and V is TRBV5-1, with D unclear. The V gene's germline CDR1 is SGHRS and CDR2 YFSETQ. The CDR3 totals 16 residues. The ends were cut back, 4 bases at V and 0 bases at J, with 16 bases in the middle. The CDR3 loop reads CASSLFAAGANYGYTF. The DNA for the CDR3 is TGCGCCAGCAGCCTATTTGCCGCCGGAGCTAACTATGGCTACACCTTC.

The chain is built from TRBV30 and TRBJ1-5; D remains ambiguous. CDR3 size: 15 residues. Germline CDR1 GTSNPN, CDR2 SVGIG (reference sequence). V was pared by 0 bases and J by 3 bases, with 12 bases between. CDR3 sequence reads: CAWSVVGSPNQPQHF. DNA for the CDR3: TGTGCCTGGAGTGTCGTAGGGAGTCCCAATCAGCCCCAGCATTTT.

A single count supports this clone. The rearrangement links TRBV7-6 to TRBJ1-6; D unresolved. The V gene's germline CDR1 is SGHVS and CDR2 FNYEAQ. This CDR3 contains 13 residues. Trimming pared 0 bases from V and 9 bases from J, leaving 6 bases between. DNA of the CDR3: TGTGCCAGCAGCTTAGCGCGTGCTTCACCCCTCCACTTT. It specifies CASSLARASPLHF.

The chain carries TRBV9 and TRBJ1-2; TRBD1 aligns across 9 bases. V lost 0 bases to trimming and J lost 6 bases; unmatched junction nucleotides: 0. CDR1 and CDR2 from the germline V gene are SGDLS and YYNGEE. This CDR3 has 13 residues. Written as DNA, the CDR3 is TGTGCCAGCAGCGTAGGACAGGGGGATGGCTACACCTTC. It yields the protein CASSVGQGDGYTF.

The chain couples TRBV2 to TRBJ2-7; 9 bases align to TRBD1. Trimming took 8 bases from V and 7 from J; bases not matched to a gene: 12. Germline V CDR1 and CDR2: SNHLY, FYNNEI. The CDR3 loop spans 14 amino acids. The CDR3 sequence: CASGKDRGPREQYF. DNA of the CDR3: TGTGCCAGCGGGAAGGACAGGGGCCCGAGGGAGCAGTACTTC. Drawing the rest from reference TRBV2 and TRBJ2-7, the complete variable domain is EPEVTQTPSHQVTQMGQEVILRCVPISNHLYFYWYRQILGQKVEFLVSFYNNEISEKSEIFDDQFSVERPDGSNFTLKIRSTKLEDSAMYFCASGKDRGPREQYFGPGTRLTVT.

This chain links TRBV6-6 with TRBJ1-2; tentative D call: TRBD1 (5 bases). The CDR3 totals 13 residues. The germline CDR1 and CDR2 sequences are MNHNY and SVGAGI (reference sequence). Trimming cost V 5 bases and J 2 bases, with 9 bases left between them. CDR3 region: CASSTDSNYGYTF. In DNA form, the CDR3 reads TGTGCCAGCAGTACCGACAGCAACTATGGCTACACCTTC.

This clone was observed a handful of times. The chain combines TRBV30 with TRBJ1-3; D call uncertain. V was cut by 4 bases and J by 7 bases, with 14 bases left in between. The length of the CDR3 is 13 residues. Germline values: CDR1 GTSNPN, CDR2 SVGIG (reference sequence). The CDR3 reads CAWKGGIGNTIYF. CDR3 nucleotide sequence: TGTGCCTGGAAGGGAGGTATTGGGAACACCATATATTTT.

The chain links TRBV10-3 to TRBJ1-2, with D tentatively TRBD1 (5 bases). The CDR3 length is 15 residues. Germline V lookup: CDR1 ENHRY, CDR2 SYGVKD. The germline V and J ends were trimmed by 0 bases and 4 bases, with 12 bases remaining between them. CDR3 nucleotide sequence: TGTGCCATCAGTGAGTCCCCAGGGTCGGTCTATGGCTACACCTTC. Translation: CAISESPGSVYGYTF.

J is TRBJ2-3 and V is TRBV5-4; D is ambiguous. Germline CDR1 is SGHNT and CDR2 is YYREEE (reference sequence). The ends were cut back, 7 bases at V and 0 bases at J, with 9 bases in the middle. The CDR3 is 13 residues long. CDR3 region: CASRGVSTDTQYF. For the CDR3, the DNA is TGTGCCAGCCGCGGCGTTAGCACAGATACGCAGTATTTT.

The chain recombines TRBV19 with TRBJ2-5; 7 bases fit TRBD2. V was clipped by 3 bases and J by 2 bases; unmatched bases: 12. Looked up from germline, CDR1 is LNHDA and CDR2 is SQIVND (reference sequence). The CDR3 sequence is 17 residues long. CDR3 amino acids: CASSISASGGPQETQYF. DNA for the CDR3: TGTGCCAGTAGTATTAGTGCTAGCGGAGGTCCACAAGAGACCCAGTACTTC.

V is TRBV19 and J is TRBJ2-2, with 8 bases that match TRBD2. Germline V lookup: CDR1 LNHDA, CDR2 SQIVND (reference sequence). This CDR3 is 15 amino acids long. V shed 7 bases and J 2 bases; nucleotides not matched to a gene: 6. CDR3 DNA sequence: TGTGCCAGTACCCTACTAGCGGCTAACACCGGGGAGCTGTTTTTT. It yields the protein CASTLLAANTGELFF.

The rearrangement uses TRBV7-2 and TRBJ2-1; 9 bases align to TRBD2. J was trimmed by 8 bases and V by 5 bases; bases with no gene match: 13. CDR1 SGHTA and CDR2 FQGNSA come from the germline V gene. This CDR3 region has 16 residues. CDR3 coding DNA: TGTGCCAGCAGCCTCCTTGGCGGGGGGGCGTTATATGAGCAGTTCTTC. This translates into CASSLLGGGALYEQFF.